Below, 16 T cell receptor beta chains from the same sample are listed, as sequenced in a study of spatial heterogeneity in lung cancer. Study findings and constraints: One measure, the expanded intratumoral alpha and beta TCR count, tracked tumor mutation counts.

These TCRs' antigens remain unknown. Each CDR3 protein is one row after TCRdb ran MiXCR on the 5' RACE reads. The table has fewer than 25,000 distinct CDR3 sequences, around 4.8% seen once. This sample's time point: sample taken at primary tumor resection. Source: lung tumor tissue, taken at surgery. These receptors were taken from a male donor with early-stage non-small cell lung cancer.

In its sample, this clonotype was seen many times. This sequence joins TRBV5-6 and TRBJ2-6, with D possibly being TRBD1 or TRBD2 (5 bases each). V shed 5 bases and J shed 0 bases, with 21 bases lying between them. The germline V gene encodes CDR1 SGHDT and CDR2 YYEEEE. The CDR3 runs to 19 residues. The CDR3 nucleotides read TGTGCCAGCAGTCCCGTGGGTCGGGGCCTGAGCTCTGGGGCCAACGTCCTGACTTTC. It translates to CASSPVGRGLSSGANVLTF.

This clonotype showed up many times. The chain recombines TRBV20-1 with TRBJ1-2, with TRBD1 identical over 7 bases. The CDR3 spans 13 residues. V shed 3 bases, J shed 8 bases, and the junction held 9 bases outside the gene matches. CDR1 is DFQATT and CDR2 is SNEGSKA in the germline V gene (reference sequence). DNA for the CDR3: TGCAGTGCTAGTAAAGGGACAGAGGTCGGCTACACCTTC. Translated, it gives CSASKGTEVGYTF.

This clonotype has a count of ten or more. The rearrangement joins TRBV2 to TRBJ2-2, with 7 bases identical to TRBD2. The CDR3 consists of 16 residues. Germline V lookup: CDR1 SNHLY, CDR2 FYNNEI. The V segment lost 4 bases and the J segment 4 bases; nucleotides outside the gene matches: 9. The CDR3, as DNA: TGTGCCAGCAGTGCAACAGATCCGGGAGGCACCGGGGAGCTGTTTTTT. Its protein product is CASSATDPGGTGELFF.

This clonotype showed up many times. The chain couples TRBV11-2 to TRBJ1-1; 12 bases agree with TRBD1. The CDR3 extends over 18 amino acids. Germline loops: CDR1 SGHAT, CDR2 FQNNGV. V shed 1 base and J 0 bases; nucleotides not matched to a gene: 6. CDR3: CASSLVPGQGAMNTEAFF. The CDR3 DNA follows: TGTGCCAGCAGCTTAGTACCGGGACAGGGGGCCATGAACACTGAAGCTTTCTTT.

This clonotype was detected ten times or more. This chain joins TRBV7-3 and TRBJ2-5, with D maybe TRBD1 (6 bases). From germline, CDR1 is SGHTA and CDR2 FQGTGA. With 6 bases removed from V and 5 bases from J, the gap between germline ends came to 16 bases. The CDR3 runs to 14 residues. The CDR3 nucleotides read TGTGCCAGCAGTTTGGGGGCCGGCGGTGAGACCCAGTACTTC. It codes for CASSLGAGGETQYF.

In this sample, this clonotype turned up many times. The genes are TRBV2 and TRBJ1-5; 9 nucleotides align to TRBD1. Trimming removed 6 bases from V and 6 bases from J; junction bases left unmatched: 3. The CDR3 totals 13 residues. Germline loops: CDR1 SNHLY, CDR2 FYNNEI. Written as DNA, the CDR3 is TGTGCCAGCAGCCAGACAGGGGGTCAGCCCCAGCATTTT. Translation: CASSQTGGQPQHF. The full variable domain, completed using reference TRBV2 and TRBJ1-5, is EPEVTQTPSHQVTQMGQEVILRCVPISNHLYFYWYRQILGQKVEFLVSFYNNEISEKSEIFDDQFSVERPDGSNFTLKIRSTKLEDSAMYFCASSQTGGQPQHFGDGTRLSIL.

By sample share, this clonotype is medium-sized. The gene calls are TRBV28 and TRBJ1-1, with TRBD1 matching over 7 bases. J was trimmed by 5 bases and V by 7 bases; bases with no gene match: 10. The CDR3 contains 14 residues. The V gene's germline CDR1 is MDHEN and CDR2 SYDVKM. The CDR3 nucleotides read TGTGCCAGCACTTTGGAGGGGGCGCGTACTGAAGCTTTCTTT. Residues: CASTLEGARTEAFF.

This clonotype has a count of ten or more. The chain employs TRBV20-1 and TRBJ2-1; tentative D call: TRBD2 (5 bases). Trimming shortened V by 2 bases and J by 9 bases, and 17 bases separated the two germline ends. The CDR3 is made up of 14 amino acids. Germline V gives CDR1 DFQATT, CDR2 SNEGSKA (reference sequence). This chain's CDR3 is CSARPLREIREQFF. The CDR3 DNA sequence: TGCAGTGCTAGACCCTTAAGGGAGATCCGTGAGCAGTTCTTC.

The sample holds many counts of this clonotype. The chain combines TRBV20-1 with TRBJ2-7; D gene unclear. The CDR3 runs 13 residues. Germline lookup yields CDR1 DFQATT and CDR2 SNEGSKA (reference sequence). V lost 6 bases and J lost 2, with 14 bases in between. The CDR3 region has the DNA TGCAGTGCGCCCGGCCAAATTGCCTACGAGCAGTACTTC. Translated, it gives CSAPGQIAYEQYF.

This clonotype is classed as medium-sized. The chain carries TRBV24-1 and TRBJ2-3; 9 nucleotides line up with TRBD1. With 3 bases clipped from V and 14 bases from J, the junction kept 8 bases outside the gene matches. There are 13 residues in the CDR3. Germline CDR1 KGHDR, CDR2 SFDVKD. The CDR3 sequence: CATSDRTGTGMYF. CDR3 DNA sequence: TGTGCCACCAGTGATCGTACCGGGACAGGGATGTATTTT.

This clonotype appeared many times. The chain is built from TRBV27 and TRBJ2-1; 9 bases line up with TRBD2. The CDR3 spans 16 residues. CDR1 and CDR2 (germline): MNHEY, SMNVEV (reference sequence). With V trimmed by 5 bases and J by 2 bases, 7 bases remained unmatched. The CDR3 sequence is CASSALAGLTYNEQFF. The CDR3 bases are TGTGCCAGCAGTGCACTAGCGGGCCTAACCTACAATGAGCAGTTCTTC.

This chain connects TRBV2 to TRBJ2-7, with D possibly being TRBD1 or TRBD2 (6 bases each). CDR1 is SNHLY, CDR2 FYNNEI, per germline. The ends were cut back, 4 bases at V and 5 bases at J, with 18 bases in the middle. The CDR3 runs 15 residues. In nucleotides, the CDR3 is TGTGCCAGCAGTGCCACCGGCAGGGGAGGACACGAGCAGTACTTC. It specifies CASSATGRGGHEQYF.

This clonotype was found many times. The chain couples TRBV12-3 or TRBV12-4 to TRBJ2-1; TRBD2 matches 7 bases. The CDR3 runs 15 residues. The V segment lost 7 bases and the J segment 9 bases; nucleotides outside the gene matches: 15. CDR3 sequence: CASTPAGVDRGEQFF. CDR3 bases: TGTGCCAGCACCCCCGCGGGAGTAGATAGGGGTGAGCAGTTCTTC.

There are many counts of this clonotype. This rearrangement joins TRBV7-2 to TRBJ1-4; D remains ambiguous. V was clipped by 5 bases and J by 5 bases, with 3 bases between them. The CDR3 extends over 11 amino acids. The V gene's germline CDR1 is SGHTA and CDR2 FQGNSA. Here the CDR3 reads CASSLNEKLFF. The CDR3, as DNA: TGTGCCAGCAGCCTCAATGAAAAACTGTTTTTT.

There are many counts of this clonotype. CDR3 sequence (DNA): TGCGCCAGCAGCTTGGCCGATACACTAGCCAAAAACATTCAGTACTTC. Translating it yields CASSLADTLAKNIQYF. The chain recombines TRBV5-1 with TRBJ2-4; D unresolved. This CDR3 comprises 16 residues. V was shortened by 0 bases and J by 0 bases, with 10 bases between the two germline ends. Germline V gene data show CDR1 as SGHRS and CDR2 as YFSETQ.

The rearrangement uses TRBV2 and TRBJ2-5, with 11 bases identical to TRBD2. This CDR3 contains 15 residues. Germline assignment: CDR1 SNHLY and CDR2 FYNNEI. V shed 3 bases and J 3 bases; nucleotides not matched to a gene: 3. CDR3 amino acids: CASSEGTSGKETQYF. The CDR3 coding sequence is TGTGCCAGCAGTGAGGGGACTAGCGGTAAAGAGACCCAGTACTTC.